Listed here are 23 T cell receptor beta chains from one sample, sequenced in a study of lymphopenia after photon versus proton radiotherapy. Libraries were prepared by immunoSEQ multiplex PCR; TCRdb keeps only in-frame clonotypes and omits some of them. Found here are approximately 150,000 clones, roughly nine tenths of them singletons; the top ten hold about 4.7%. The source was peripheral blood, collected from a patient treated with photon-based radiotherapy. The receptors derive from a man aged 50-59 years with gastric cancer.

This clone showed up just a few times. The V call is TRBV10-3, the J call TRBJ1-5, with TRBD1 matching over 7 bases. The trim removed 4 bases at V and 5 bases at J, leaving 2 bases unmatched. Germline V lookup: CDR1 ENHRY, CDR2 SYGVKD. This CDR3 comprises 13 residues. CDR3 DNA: TGTGCCATCAGTGGCGGGACAGATCAGCCCCAGCATTTT. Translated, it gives CAISGGTDQPQHF.

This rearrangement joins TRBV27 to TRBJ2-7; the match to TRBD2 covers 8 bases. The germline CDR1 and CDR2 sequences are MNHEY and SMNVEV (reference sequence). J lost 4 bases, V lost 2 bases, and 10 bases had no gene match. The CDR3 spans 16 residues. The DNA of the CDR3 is TGTGCCAGCAGTTTACAGCCGGGACTAGTAGGGTACGAGCAGTACTTC. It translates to CASSLQPGLVGYEQYF.

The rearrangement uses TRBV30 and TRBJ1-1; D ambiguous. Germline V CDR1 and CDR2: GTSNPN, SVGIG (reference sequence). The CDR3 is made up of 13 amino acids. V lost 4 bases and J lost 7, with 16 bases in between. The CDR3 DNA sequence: TGTGCCTGGACTAAGGCGGGGTCCGGTGAAGCTTTCTTT. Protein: CAWTKAGSGEAFF.

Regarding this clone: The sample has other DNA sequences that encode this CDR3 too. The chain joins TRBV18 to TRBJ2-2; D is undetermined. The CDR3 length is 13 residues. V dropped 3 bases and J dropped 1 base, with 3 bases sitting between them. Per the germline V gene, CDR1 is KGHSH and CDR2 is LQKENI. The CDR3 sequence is CASSPLNTGELFF. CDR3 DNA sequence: TGTGCCAGCTCACCCTTGAACACCGGGGAGCTGTTTTTT.

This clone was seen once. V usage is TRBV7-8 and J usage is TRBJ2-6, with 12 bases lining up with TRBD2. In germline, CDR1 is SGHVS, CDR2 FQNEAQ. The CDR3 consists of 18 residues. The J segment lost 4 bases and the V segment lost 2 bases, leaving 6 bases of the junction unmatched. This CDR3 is CASSLQLAGGKGANVLTF. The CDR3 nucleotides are TGTGCCAGCAGCTTACAACTAGCGGGAGGAAAAGGGGCCAACGTCCTGACTTTC.

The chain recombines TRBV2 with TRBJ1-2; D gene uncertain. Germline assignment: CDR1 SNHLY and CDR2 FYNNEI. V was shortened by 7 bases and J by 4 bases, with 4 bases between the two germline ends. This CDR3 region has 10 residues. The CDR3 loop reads CASKAYGYTF. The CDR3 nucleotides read TGTGCCAGCAAAGCCTATGGCTACACCTTC.

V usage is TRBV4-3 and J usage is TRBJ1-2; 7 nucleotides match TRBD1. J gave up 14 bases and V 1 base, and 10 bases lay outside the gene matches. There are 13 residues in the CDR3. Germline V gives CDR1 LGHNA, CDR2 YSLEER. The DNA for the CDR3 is TGCGCCAGCAGCCAAGCGGACAGGAGCCCACAGACCTTC. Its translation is CASSQADRSPQTF.

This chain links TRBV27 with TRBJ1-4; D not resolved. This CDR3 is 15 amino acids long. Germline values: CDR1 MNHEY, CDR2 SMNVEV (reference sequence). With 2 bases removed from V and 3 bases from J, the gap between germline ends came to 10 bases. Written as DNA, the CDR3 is TGTGCCAGCAGTTTAAACGGCAGGTCTAATGAAAAACTGTTTTTT. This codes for CASSLNGRSNEKLFF.

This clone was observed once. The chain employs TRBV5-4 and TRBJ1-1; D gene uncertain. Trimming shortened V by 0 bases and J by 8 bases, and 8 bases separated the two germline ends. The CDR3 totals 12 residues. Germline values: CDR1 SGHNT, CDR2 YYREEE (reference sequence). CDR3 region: CASSLAAREAFF. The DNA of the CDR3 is TGTGCCAGCAGCTTGGCAGCTCGGGAAGCTTTCTTT.

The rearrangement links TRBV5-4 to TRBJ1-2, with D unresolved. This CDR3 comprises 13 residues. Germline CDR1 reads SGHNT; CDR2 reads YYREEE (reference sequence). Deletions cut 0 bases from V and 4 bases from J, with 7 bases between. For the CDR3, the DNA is TGTGCCAGCAGCTTGGACGGGAGCTATGGCTACACCTTC. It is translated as CASSLDGSYGYTF.

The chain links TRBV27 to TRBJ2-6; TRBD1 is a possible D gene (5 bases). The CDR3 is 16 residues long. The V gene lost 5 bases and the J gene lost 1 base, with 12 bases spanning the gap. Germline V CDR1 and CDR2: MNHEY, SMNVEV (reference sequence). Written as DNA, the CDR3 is TGTGCCAGCAGTCCAAAGGGGTTATCTGGGGCCAACGTCCTGACTTTC. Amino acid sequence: CASSPKGLSGANVLTF.

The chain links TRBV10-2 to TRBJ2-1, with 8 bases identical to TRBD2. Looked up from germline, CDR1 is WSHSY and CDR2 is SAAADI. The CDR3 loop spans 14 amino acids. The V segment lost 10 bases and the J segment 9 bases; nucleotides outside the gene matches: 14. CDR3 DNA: TGCGCCATCCAGAAGGGACTAGGCTCTTTTGAGCAGTTCTTC. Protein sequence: CAIQKGLGSFEQFF.

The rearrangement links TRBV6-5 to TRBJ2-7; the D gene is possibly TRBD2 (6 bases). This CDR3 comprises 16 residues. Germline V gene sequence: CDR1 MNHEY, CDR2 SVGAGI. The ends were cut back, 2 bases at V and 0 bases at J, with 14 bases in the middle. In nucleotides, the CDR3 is TGTGCCAGCAGTTACCCAAGGGACTCCCACTCCTACGAGCAGTACTTC. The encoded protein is CASSYPRDSHSYEQYF.

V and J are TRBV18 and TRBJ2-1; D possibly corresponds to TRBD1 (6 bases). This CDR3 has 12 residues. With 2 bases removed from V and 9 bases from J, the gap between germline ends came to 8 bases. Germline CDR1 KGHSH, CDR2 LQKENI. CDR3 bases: TGTGCCAGCTCACCATTACAGGGTGAGCAGTTCTTC. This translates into CASSPLQGEQFF. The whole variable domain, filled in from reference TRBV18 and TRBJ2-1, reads NAGVMQNPRHLVRRRGQEARLRCSPMKGHSHVYWYRQLPEEGLKFMVYLQKENIIDESGMPKERFSAEFPKEGPSILRIQQVVRGDSAAYFCASSPLQGEQFFGPGTRLTVL.

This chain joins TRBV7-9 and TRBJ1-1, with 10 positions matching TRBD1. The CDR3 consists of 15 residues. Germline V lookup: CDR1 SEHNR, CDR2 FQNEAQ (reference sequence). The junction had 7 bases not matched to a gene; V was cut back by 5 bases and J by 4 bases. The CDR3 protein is CASSPRQGALTEAFF. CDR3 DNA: TGTGCCAGCAGCCCTCGACAGGGGGCACTCACTGAAGCTTTCTTT. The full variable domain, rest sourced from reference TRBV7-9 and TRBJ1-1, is DTGVSQNPRHKITKRGQNVTFRCDPISEHNRLYWYRQTLGQGPEFLTYFQNEAQLEKSRLLSDRFSAERPKGSFSTLEIQRTEQGDSAMYLCASSPRQGALTEAFFGQGTRLTVV.

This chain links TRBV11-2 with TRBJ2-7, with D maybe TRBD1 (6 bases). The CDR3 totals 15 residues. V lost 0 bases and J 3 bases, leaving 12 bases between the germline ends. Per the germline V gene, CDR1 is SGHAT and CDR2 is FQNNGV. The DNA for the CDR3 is TGTGCCAGCAGCTTAGATCCCGCAGGGGTCTACGAGCAGTACTTC. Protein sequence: CASSLDPAGVYEQYF.

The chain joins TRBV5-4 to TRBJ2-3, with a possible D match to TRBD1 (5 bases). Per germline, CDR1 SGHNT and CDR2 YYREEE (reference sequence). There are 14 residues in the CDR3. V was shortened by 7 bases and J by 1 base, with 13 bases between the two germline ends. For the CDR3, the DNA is TGTGCCAGCCCTCAGTTAGGGGGCACAGATACGCAGTATTTT. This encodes CASPQLGGTDTQYF.

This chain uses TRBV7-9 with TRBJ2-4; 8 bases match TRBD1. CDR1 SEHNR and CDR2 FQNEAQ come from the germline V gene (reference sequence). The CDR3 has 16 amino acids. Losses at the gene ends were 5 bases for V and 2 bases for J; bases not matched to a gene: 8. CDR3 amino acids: CASSLGQGGTKNIQYF. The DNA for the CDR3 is TGTGCCAGCAGCCTAGGACAGGGTGGCACCAAAAACATTCAGTACTTC.

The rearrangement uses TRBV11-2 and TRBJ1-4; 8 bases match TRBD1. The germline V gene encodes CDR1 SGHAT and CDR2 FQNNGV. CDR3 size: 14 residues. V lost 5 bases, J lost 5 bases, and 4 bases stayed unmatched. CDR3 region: CASSRTGRNEKLFF. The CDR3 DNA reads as TGTGCCAGCAGCCGGACAGGGCGGAATGAAAAACTGTTTTTT. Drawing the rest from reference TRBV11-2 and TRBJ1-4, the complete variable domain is EAGVAQSPRYKIIEKRQSVAFWCNPISGHATLYWYQQILGQGPKLLIQFQNNGVVDDSQLPKDRFSAERLKGVDSTLKIQPAKLEDSAVYLCASSRTGRNEKLFFGSGTQLSVL.

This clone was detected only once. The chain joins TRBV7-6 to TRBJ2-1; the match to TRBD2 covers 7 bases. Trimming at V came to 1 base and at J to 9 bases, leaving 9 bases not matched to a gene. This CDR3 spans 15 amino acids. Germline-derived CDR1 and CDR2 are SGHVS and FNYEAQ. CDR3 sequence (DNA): TGTGCCAGCAGCTTAGGGCGGCGGGAGACCGGTGAGCAGTTCTTC. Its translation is CASSLGRRETGEQFF.

The CDR3 nucleotides read TGTGCCAGCACGCCAAACGGACTAGATTTGGATACGCAGTATTTT. Encoded protein: CASTPNGLDLDTQYF. This chain connects TRBV2 to TRBJ2-3; TRBD2 matches 7 bases. V was clipped by 7 bases and J by 6 bases; unmatched bases: 13. There are 15 residues in the CDR3. Looked up from germline, CDR1 is SNHLY and CDR2 is FYNNEI.

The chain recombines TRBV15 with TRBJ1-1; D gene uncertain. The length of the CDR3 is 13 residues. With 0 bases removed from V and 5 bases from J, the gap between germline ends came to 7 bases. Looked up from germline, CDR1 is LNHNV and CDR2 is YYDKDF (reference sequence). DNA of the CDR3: TGTGCCACCAGCAGAGACCGTTGGACTGAAGCTTTCTTT. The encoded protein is CATSRDRWTEAFF.

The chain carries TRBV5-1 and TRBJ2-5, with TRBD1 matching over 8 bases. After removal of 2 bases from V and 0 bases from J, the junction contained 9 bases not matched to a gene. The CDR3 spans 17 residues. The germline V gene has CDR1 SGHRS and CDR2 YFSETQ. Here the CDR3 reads CASSFYRGSLDQETQYF. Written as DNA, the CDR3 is TGCGCCAGCAGCTTCTACAGGGGGTCCCTGGACCAAGAGACCCAGTACTTC.